This TCR beta chain was captured by sequencing in a study of T-cell reconstitution after alpha-beta-depleted transplantation in children (dated by TCRdb to the mid-2010s). Looking at the study overall: T-cell immune reconstitution after TCRalphabeta/CD19-depleted allogeneic hematopoietic cell transplantation in children was quantitatively tracked in the study by means of TCR repertoire profiling.

Libraries were prepared through PCR. The sequencing machine was an Illumina HiSeq 2500. To normalize quantification of the TCRbeta repertoire, the TCR libraries were built with molecular barcoding that relied on unique molecular identifiers. In-frame beta chains were kept once TCRdb had trimmed the public reads at Q25 with fastp and called clones with MiXCR. Each entry is one CDR3 protein sequence, shown with its most common DNA and genes. The sample records approximately 500,000 distinct CDR3 sequences, over 25% of which are singletons. Under 45% of the sample is taken by the ten largest. There are a few counts of this clonotype. Its antigen is currently not known. There are no base qualities to consult, and no much larger clone falls within one base. The sample's treatment or condition label is to be understood as: allogeneic hematopoietic cell transplantation with graft depleted of TCRalphabeta T cells and CD19 B cells. The children who served as transplant recipients had been given grafts of TCRalphabeta/CD19-depleted allogeneic hematopoietic cells.

On the study overall, not on this receptor specifically: In some patients, the high TCRbeta diversity seen at day 60 was put down to recipient T cells and intrathymic progenitors that had survived conditioning. Over subsequent months, a decline in hyperexpanded clone frequencies was noted, and after one year, T-cell counts and TCRbeta diversity were mostly ascribed to newly produced T cells. Apparently early alphabetaT-cell count recovery about two months after transplant reportedly relied on only several hundred rapidly expanded clones derived from non-depleted graft cells.

Trimming accounts for 3 bases at V and 3 bases at J, while the number of junction bases matched to no gene is 7. The CDR3, cysteine through phenylalanine, is 16 amino acids long. Only the CDR3 portion is preserved as DNA: 48 bases, with reading frame beginning at the first base. In the germline V gene, CDR1 corresponds to KGHDR and CDR2 to SFDVKD. The TCR originated in a boy younger than two with Wiskott-Aldrich syndrome, due to receive a stem cell transplant. This specimen was PBMCs, taken before TCRalphabeta/CD19-depleted stem cell transplant. The V and J segments used are TRBV24-1 and TRBJ2-1, and TRBD1 matches 7 of the central bases. This receptor carries the CDR3 CATSDPRQGSYNEQFF. The DNA sequence follows: TGTGCCACCAGTGATCCCCGACAGGGTAGCTACAATGAGCAGTTCTTC.